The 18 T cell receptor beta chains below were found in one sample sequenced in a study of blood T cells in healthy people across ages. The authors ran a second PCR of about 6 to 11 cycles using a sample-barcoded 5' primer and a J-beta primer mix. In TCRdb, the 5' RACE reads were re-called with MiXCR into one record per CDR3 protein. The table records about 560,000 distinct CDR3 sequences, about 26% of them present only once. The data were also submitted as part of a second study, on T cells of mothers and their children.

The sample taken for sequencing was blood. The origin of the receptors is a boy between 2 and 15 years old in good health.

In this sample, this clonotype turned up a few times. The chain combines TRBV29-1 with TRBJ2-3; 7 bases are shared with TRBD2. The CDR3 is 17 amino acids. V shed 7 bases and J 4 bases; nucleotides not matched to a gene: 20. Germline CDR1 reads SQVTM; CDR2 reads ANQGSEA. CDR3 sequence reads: CSAETSAHLKFADTQYF. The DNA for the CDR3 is TGCAGCGCCGAAACTAGCGCCCACCTTAAGTTCGCAGATACGCAGTATTTT.

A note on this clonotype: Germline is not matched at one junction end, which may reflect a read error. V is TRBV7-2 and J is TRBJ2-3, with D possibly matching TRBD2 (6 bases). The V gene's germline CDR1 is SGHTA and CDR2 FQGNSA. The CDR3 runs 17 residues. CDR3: CASSLAQSRETGDTQYF. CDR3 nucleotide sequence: TGCGCCAGCAGCTTAGCCCAATCACGGGAGACGGGAGATACGCAGTATTTT.

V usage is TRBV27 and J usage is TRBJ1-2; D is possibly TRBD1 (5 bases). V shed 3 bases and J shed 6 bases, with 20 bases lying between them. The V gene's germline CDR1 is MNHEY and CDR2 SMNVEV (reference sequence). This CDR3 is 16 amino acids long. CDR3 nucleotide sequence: TGTGCCAGCAGTTTCAGTCTCGCCGGGACCGCCCATGGCTACACCTTC. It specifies CASSFSLAGTAHGYTF.

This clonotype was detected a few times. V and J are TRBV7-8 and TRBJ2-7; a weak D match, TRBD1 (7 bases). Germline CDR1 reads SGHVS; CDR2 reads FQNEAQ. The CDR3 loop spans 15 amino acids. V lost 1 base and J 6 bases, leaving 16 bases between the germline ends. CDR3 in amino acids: CASSLVAGGKTEQYF. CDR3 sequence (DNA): TGTGCCAGCAGCTTAGTTGCAGGGGGGAAAACCGAGCAGTACTTC.

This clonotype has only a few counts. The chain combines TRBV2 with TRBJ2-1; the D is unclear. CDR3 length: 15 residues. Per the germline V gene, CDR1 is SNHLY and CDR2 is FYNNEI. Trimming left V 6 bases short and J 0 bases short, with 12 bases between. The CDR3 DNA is TGTGCCAGCAGCCAAGGTATTAGCTCCTACAATGAGCAGTTCTTC. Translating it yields CASSQGISSYNEQFF. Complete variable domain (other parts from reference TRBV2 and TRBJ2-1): EPEVTQTPSHQVTQMGQEVILRCVPISNHLYFYWYRQILGQKVEFLVSFYNNEISEKSEIFDDQFSVERPDGSNFTLKIRSTKLEDSAMYFCASSQGISSYNEQFFGPGTRLTVL.

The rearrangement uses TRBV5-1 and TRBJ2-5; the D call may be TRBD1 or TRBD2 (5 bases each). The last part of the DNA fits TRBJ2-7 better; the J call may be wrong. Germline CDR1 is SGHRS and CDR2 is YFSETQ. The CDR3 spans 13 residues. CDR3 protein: CASSRDGNYEQYF. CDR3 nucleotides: TGCGCCAGCAGCCGGGACGGAAACTACGAGCAGTACTTC.

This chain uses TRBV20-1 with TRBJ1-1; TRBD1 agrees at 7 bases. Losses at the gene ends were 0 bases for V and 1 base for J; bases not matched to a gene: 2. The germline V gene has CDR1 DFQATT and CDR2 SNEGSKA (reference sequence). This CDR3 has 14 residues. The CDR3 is CSARERTGNTEAFF. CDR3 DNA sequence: TGCAGTGCTAGAGAACGGACAGGGAACACTGAAGCTTTCTTT.

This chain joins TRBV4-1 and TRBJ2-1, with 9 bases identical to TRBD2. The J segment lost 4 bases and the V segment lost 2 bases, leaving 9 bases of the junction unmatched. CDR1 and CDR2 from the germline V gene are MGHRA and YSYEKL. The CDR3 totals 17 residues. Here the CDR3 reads CASSQSRAGLAYNEQFF. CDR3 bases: TGCGCCAGCAGCCAATCCCGTGCGGGACTAGCTTACAATGAGCAGTTCTTC.

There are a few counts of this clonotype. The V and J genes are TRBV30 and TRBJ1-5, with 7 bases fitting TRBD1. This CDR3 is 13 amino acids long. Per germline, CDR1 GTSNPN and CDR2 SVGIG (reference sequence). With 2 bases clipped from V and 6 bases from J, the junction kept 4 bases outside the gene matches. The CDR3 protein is CAWSRQGPQPQHF. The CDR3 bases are TGTGCCTGGAGTCGACAGGGCCCTCAGCCCCAGCATTTT.

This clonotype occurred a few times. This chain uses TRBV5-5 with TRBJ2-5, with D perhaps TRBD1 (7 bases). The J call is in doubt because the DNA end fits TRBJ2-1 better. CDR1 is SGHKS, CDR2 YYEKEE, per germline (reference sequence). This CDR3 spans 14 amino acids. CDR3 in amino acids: CASSAGQRYNEQFF. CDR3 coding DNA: TGTGCCAGCAGCGCGGGACAGAGATACAATGAGCAGTTCTTC.

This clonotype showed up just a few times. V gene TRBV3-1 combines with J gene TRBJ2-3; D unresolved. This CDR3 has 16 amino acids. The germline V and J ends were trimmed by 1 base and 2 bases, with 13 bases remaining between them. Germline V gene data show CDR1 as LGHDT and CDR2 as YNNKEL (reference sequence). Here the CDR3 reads CASSQGATTTTDTQYF. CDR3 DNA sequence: TGTGCCAGCAGCCAAGGGGCCACAACTACCACAGATACGCAGTATTTT.

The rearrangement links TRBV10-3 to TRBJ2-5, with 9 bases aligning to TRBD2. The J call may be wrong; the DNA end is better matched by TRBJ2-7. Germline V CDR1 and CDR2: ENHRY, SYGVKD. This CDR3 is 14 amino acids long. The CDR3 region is CAISGLAATYEQYF. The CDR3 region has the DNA TGTGCCATCAGTGGACTAGCGGCCACCTACGAGCAGTACTTC.

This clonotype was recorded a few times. The CDR3 region is CASRHGRENTDTQYF. CDR3 DNA sequence: TGTGCCAGTAGGCACGGGCGGGAGAACACAGATACGCAGTATTTT. This chain uses TRBV19 with TRBJ2-3; TRBD2 agrees at 7 bases. The V gene's germline CDR1 is LNHDA and CDR2 SQIVND (reference sequence). CDR3 size: 15 residues. Trimming took 6 bases from V and 2 from J; bases not matched to a gene: 8. Drawing the rest from reference TRBV19 and TRBJ2-3, the complete variable domain is DGGITQSPKYLFRKEGQNVTLSCEQNLNHDAMYWYRQDPGQGLRLIYYSQIVNDFQKGDIAEGYSVSREKKESFPLTVTSAQKNPTAFYLCASRHGRENTDTQYFGPGTRLTVL.

CDR3 residues: CSVPLQGTDTQYF. The CDR3 DNA sequence: TGCAGCGTTCCGCTGCAGGGGACAGATACGCAGTATTTT. This sequence joins TRBV29-1 and TRBJ2-3; D possibly corresponds to TRBD1 (6 bases). CDR1 is SQVTM and CDR2 is ANQGSEA in the germline V gene. The CDR3 runs to 13 residues. The V gene lost 5 bases and the J gene lost 3 bases, with 12 bases spanning the gap.

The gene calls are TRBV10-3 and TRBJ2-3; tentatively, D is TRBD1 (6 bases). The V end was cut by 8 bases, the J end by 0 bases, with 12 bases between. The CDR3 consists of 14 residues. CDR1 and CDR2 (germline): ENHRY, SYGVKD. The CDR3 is CAIQGTISTDTQYF. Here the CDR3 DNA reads TGTGCCATCCAGGGGACAATAAGCACAGATACGCAGTATTTT.

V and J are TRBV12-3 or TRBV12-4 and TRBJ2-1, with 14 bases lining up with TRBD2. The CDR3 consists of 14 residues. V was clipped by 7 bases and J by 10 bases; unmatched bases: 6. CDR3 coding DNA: TGTGCCAGCACCCCGGGACTAGCGGGAGTCGAGCAGTTCTTC. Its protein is CASTPGLAGVEQFF.

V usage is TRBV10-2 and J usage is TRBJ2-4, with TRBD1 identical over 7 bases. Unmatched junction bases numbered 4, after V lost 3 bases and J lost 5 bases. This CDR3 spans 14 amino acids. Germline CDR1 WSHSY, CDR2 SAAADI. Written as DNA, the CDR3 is TGCGCCAGCAGTGAATACAGGGGACAAAACATTCAGTACTTC. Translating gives CASSEYRGQNIQYF.

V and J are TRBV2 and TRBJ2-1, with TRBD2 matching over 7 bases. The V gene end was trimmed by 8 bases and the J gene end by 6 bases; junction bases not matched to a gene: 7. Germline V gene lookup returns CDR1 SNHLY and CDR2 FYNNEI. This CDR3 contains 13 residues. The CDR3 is CASSLAATNEQFF. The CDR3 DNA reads TGTGCCAGCTCCCTAGCGGCCACCAATGAGCAGTTCTTC.